This T cell receptor (beta chain) was profiled in a study of cytomegalovirus exposure and HLA in healthy donors. Findings and limits, study-wide: For TCR beta chains, V- and J-gene trimming was later linked to a missense DCLRE1C variant. A later analysis associated about 18,000 TCR beta sequences with HLA alleles at a 0.05 false discovery rate. Rare sequences made up most TCRs, while some public TCRs were found in many donors. Published work reported that the classifier diagnosed cytomegalovirus status with high specificity and sensitivity.

Losses at the gene ends were 1 base for V and 8 bases for J; bases not matched to a gene: 8. The germline gives CDR1 SGHRS, CDR2 YFSETQ. The CDR3 has 14 amino acids. As regards this clone: Its cognate antigen is unknown.

In the PCR, 60 Vbeta and 13 Jbeta primers were used. This table comes from immunoSEQ multiplex PCR, and its TCRdb copy is limited to in-frame clones, with some not included. The sample yields about 130,000 clones, more than 60% seen once. The chain has TRBV5-1 and TRBJ1-2; 7 bases map to TRBD1. Input material: PBMCs. The clonotype was recovered from a woman between 35 and 50 years old in good health and CMV-seropositive. The CDR3, as DNA: TGCGCCAGCAGCTTGAACAGGGGCGGAGGGGGCTACACCTTC. Encoded protein: CASSLNRGGGGYTF.